This T cell receptor (beta chain) was observed in a study of blood T cell repertoires in COVID-19. Study-wide context: Sites across the United States, Italy and Spain contributed samples from acute and convalescent COVID-19. Sample material is recorded as cDNA or gDNA derived from T cells, B-cell-depleted T cells, or PBMCs.

This CDR3 has 14 residues. The ends were cut back, 9 bases at V and 10 bases at J, with 21 bases in the middle. Germline assignment: CDR1 MDHEN and CDR2 SYDVKM. Authors' methods: Nucleated cell counts were estimated from reference gene primer amplification. Sequencing was performed with immunoSEQ multiplex PCR; in TCRdb, only in-frame clones are kept and a portion is missing. V and J calls plus clone size are reproduced from that table; the DNA served to infer D and trimming. The top ten hold 5.5% to 8% of the sample, which has some 250,000 clones, roughly nine tenths seen once. The sequenced sample consisted of peripheral blood. This TCR was sampled from a man in his 60s with acute or convalescent COVID-19. The rearrangement uses TRBV28 and TRBJ1-4; no clear D gene. The CDR3 coding sequence is TGTGCCAGTGTCGGGGTCAGAGGGTCCGGAAAACTGTTTTTT. It codes for CASVGVRGSGKLFF.